This T cell receptor (beta chain) was documented in a study of blood T cell repertoires in COVID-19. Only in-frame clones appear in the TCRdb table, and some are missing; sequencing was by immunoSEQ multiplex PCR. The sample has more than 85,000 clones; roughly 87% are singletons. Germline loops: CDR1 SGHTA, CDR2 FQGTGA. The V and J ends lost 5 bases and 8 bases, in that order; junction bases with no gene match: 11. The CDR3 is 15 amino acids. The origin of this receptor is a man aged 50 to 60 with active COVID-19. Sequenced: peripheral blood. V gene TRBV7-3 combines with J gene TRBJ2-5; 10 nucleotides line up with TRBD2. As DNA, the CDR3 is TGTGCCAGCAGCCTCTCTCGGACTAGCGGAACAACCCAGTACTTC. This translates into CASSLSRTSGTTQYF.